Listed below are T cell receptor beta chains from one sample, sequenced in a study of T cell repertoires in cytomegalovirus infection. Using its own MiXCR run on the reads, TCRdb lists one record per CDR3 protein. The sample yields 500,000 to 600,000 distinct CDR3 sequences, approximately 16% seen once. Sequencing was done on a sample of CD8+ T cells from PBMCs. These receptors were obtained from a human donor in good health (CMV status not recorded). Some clones in this sample may be carry-over from other donors' samples. Each CDR3 is given with its conserved first and last residue. The order of the fields is J gene, clone size, D gene, V gene, CDR3 protein, CDR3 DNA. The D gene is left open where the match is weak. Part of the rows lack a size; the others show once, few, many or a class for expanded clones.

J: TRBJ2-2
size: few
D: TRBD2
V: TRBV7-9
CDR3: CASKGDYRPNTGELFF
DNA: TGTGCCAGCAAAGGGGACTACCGCCCGAACACCGGGGAGCTGTTTTTT

J: TRBJ1-2
size: NA
D: NA
V: TRBV6-5
CDR3: CASSYRGAPGYTF
DNA: TGTGCCAGCAGTTACAGAGGGGCACCTGGCTACACCTTC

J: TRBJ2-3
size: NA
D: NA
V: TRBV28
CDR3: CASRTPGEGPADTTYF
DNA: TGTGCAAGCAGAACCCCGGGAGAGGGTCCAGCAGATACGACGTATTTT

J: TRBJ2-1
size: NA
D: NA
V: TRBV13
CDR3: CASSLFLGGEDEQFF
DNA: TGTGCCAGCAGCTTATTTCTAGGAGGGGAAGATGAGCAGTTCTTC

J: TRBJ2-1
size: many
D: NA
V: TRBV19
CDR3: CASSISLKGNEQFF
DNA: TGTGCCAGTAGTATTTCCCTGAAAGGCAATGAGCAGTTCTTC

J: TRBJ1-2
size: few
D: NA
V: TRBV27
CDR3: CASIGRGNYGYTF
DNA: TGTGCCAGCATTGGCCGGGGGAACTATGGCTACACCTTC

J: TRBJ2-7
size: few
D: TRBD1
V: TRBV11-1
CDR3: CASSIDRGKEQYF
DNA: TGTGCCAGCAGCATTGACAGGGGAAAAGAGCAGTACTTC

J: TRBJ1-5
size: NA
D: NA
V: TRBV24-1
CDR3: CATRGEGSEPQHF
DNA: TGTGCCACCCGAGGGGAAGGTAGTGAGCCCCAGCATTTT

J: TRBJ2-1
size: NA
D: TRBD2
V: TRBV27
CDR3: CASTSELAGAYNEQFF
DNA: TGTGCCAGCACCTCCGAGCTAGCGGGAGCTTACAATGAGCAGTTCTTC

J: TRBJ2-7
size: NA
D: NA
V: TRBV30
CDR3: CAWMGAGGGYEQYF
DNA: TGTGCCTGGATGGGGGCAGGAGGTGGCTACGAGCAGTACTTC

J: TRBJ1-1
size: many
D: NA
V: TRBV7-8
CDR3: CASTPLGAGTEAFF
DNA: TGTGCCAGCACCCCGTTGGGGGCGGGCACTGAAGCTTTCTTT

J: TRBJ2-7
size: NA
D: NA
V: TRBV9
CDR3: CASSPGYLEYEQYF
DNA: TGTGCCAGCAGCCCGGGTTACCTTGAATACGAGCAGTACTTC

J: TRBJ2-7
size: few
D: NA
V: TRBV28
CDR3: CASSFRRFEQYF
DNA: TGTGCCAGCAGTTTTAGAAGGTTCGAGCAGTACTTC

J: TRBJ1-5
size: NA
D: NA
V: TRBV12-3/TRBV12-4
CDR3: CASSPQGTLGNQPQHF
DNA: TGTGCCAGCAGTCCTCAGGGTACCCTTGGGAATCAGCCCCAGCATTTT

J: TRBJ2-7
size: NA
D: NA
V: TRBV6-1
CDR3: CASSEDWGSTVYEQYF
DNA: TGTGCCAGCAGTGAAGATTGGGGTTCCACAGTATACGAGCAGTACTTC

J: TRBJ1-1
size: few
D: TRBD1
V: TRBV7-9
CDR3: CASSSQGERTEAFF
DNA: TGTGCCAGCAGCTCACAGGGGGAGCGCACTGAAGCTTTCTTT

J: TRBJ1-3
size: many
D: NA
V: TRBV2
CDR3: CASSEDSGNTIYF
DNA: TGTGCCAGCAGTGAGGACAGCGGCAACACCATATATTTT

J: TRBJ2-7
size: once
D: TRBD1
V: TRBV24-1
CDR3: CATSPGQSYEQYF
DNA: TGTGCCACCAGCCCGGGACAGAGTTACGAGCAGTACTTC

J: TRBJ2-3
size: many
D: NA
V: TRBV7-8
CDR3: CASSLYKGFLDGWYF
DNA: TGTGCCAGCAGCTTATACAAGGGCTTCTTGGACGGGTGGTATTTT

J: TRBJ2-7
size: many
D: NA
V: TRBV27
CDR3: CASRNRAYEQYF
DNA: TGTGCCAGCAGAAACAGGGCCTACGAGCAGTACTTC

J: TRBJ2-1
size: NA
D: NA
V: TRBV25-1
CDR3: CASSEWGASYNEQFF
DNA: TGTGCCAGCAGTGAATGGGGGGCCTCCTACAATGAGCAGTTCTTC

J: TRBJ1-3
size: many
D: TRBD1
V: TRBV7-2
CDR3: CASSPWTGDSGNTIYF
DNA: TGTGCCAGCAGCCCATGGACAGGGGACTCTGGAAACACCATATATTTT

J: TRBJ2-7
size: few
D: TRBD2
V: TRBV5-1
CDR3: CASSSGSGIGYEQYF
DNA: TGCGCCAGCAGCTCCGGTAGCGGGATAGGCTACGAGCAGTACTTC

J: TRBJ1-1
size: NA
D: NA
V: TRBV30
CDR3: CAWGIANEAFF
DNA: TGTGCCTGGGGTATTGCAAATGAAGCTTTCTTT

J: TRBJ1-1
size: many
D: NA
V: TRBV18
CDR3: CASSPRNRLLNTEAFF
DNA: TGTGCCAGCTCACCCCGGAACAGGTTACTGAACACTGAAGCTTTCTTT

J: TRBJ2-2
size: many
D: TRBD2
V: TRBV4-1
CDR3: CASSQEGGLAGVNTGELFF
DNA: TGCGCCAGCAGCCAGGAAGGGGGGCTAGCGGGAGTAAACACCGGGGAGCTGTTTTTT

J: TRBJ1-1
size: NA
D: NA
V: TRBV12-3/TRBV12-4
CDR3: CASSPGSIEVAFF
DNA: TGTGCCAGCAGCCCTGGCAGCATTGAGGTAGCTTTCTTT

J: TRBJ1-5
size: NA
D: TRBD1
V: TRBV10-3
CDR3: CAIGQGGQPQHF
DNA: TGTGCCATCGGGCAGGGGGGTCAGCCCCAGCATTTT

J: TRBJ2-1
size: many
D: TRBD2
V: TRBV27
CDR3: CASSLSGGRGSSYNEQFF
DNA: TGTGCCAGCAGTTTATCGGGAGGGCGGGGGAGCTCCTACAATGAGCAGTTCTTC

J: TRBJ1-1
size: NA
D: NA
V: TRBV6-5
CDR3: CATRRGGIEEMNTEAFF
DNA: TGTGCCACCAGACGGGGGGGAATAGAGGAAATGAACACTGAAGCTTTCTTT

J: TRBJ2-1
size: many
D: TRBD2
V: TRBV7-8
CDR3: CASTRRGGGVDEQFF
DNA: TGTGCCAGCACCAGGCGGGGGGGCGGAGTGGATGAGCAGTTCTTC

J: TRBJ1-5
size: NA
D: NA
V: TRBV6-5
CDR3: CASSHREGNQPQHF
DNA: TGTGCCAGCAGCCACAGGGAGGGCAATCAGCCCCAGCATTTT

J: TRBJ2-5
size: few
D: TRBD1
V: TRBV20-1
CDR3: CSAPTRDREETQYF
DNA: TGCAGTGCCCCCACCCGGGACAGGGAAGAGACCCAGTACTTC

J: TRBJ2-2
size: NA
D: TRBD2
V: TRBV15
CDR3: CATSRDTSVTGELFF
DNA: TGTGCCACCAGCAGAGATACTAGCGTCACCGGGGAGCTGTTTTTT

J: TRBJ2-7
size: many
D: NA
V: TRBV4-1
CDR3: CASSQDLEQGWGYEQYF
DNA: TGCGCCAGCAGCCAAGATTTGGAGCAGGGATGGGGCTACGAGCAGTACTTC

J: TRBJ2-7
size: many
D: NA
V: TRBV12-3/TRBV12-4
CDR3: CASSPRGRLNYEQYF
DNA: TGTGCCAGCAGCCCCAGGGGGAGGTTAAACTACGAGCAGTACTTC

J: TRBJ2-1
size: NA
D: TRBD1
V: TRBV18
CDR3: CASSPDRDHALPNEQFF
DNA: TGTGCCAGCTCACCCGACAGGGATCACGCCCTTCCTAATGAGCAGTTCTTC

J: TRBJ2-2
size: many
D: TRBD2
V: TRBV7-6
CDR3: CASRLLAGGLTGELFF
DNA: TGTGCCAGCAGGTTACTAGCGGGGGGCCTCACCGGGGAGCTGTTTTTT

J: TRBJ2-2
size: many
D: TRBD1
V: TRBV7-7
CDR3: CASSFGTGVTGELFF
DNA: TGTGCTAGCAGCTTTGGGACAGGCGTCACCGGGGAGCTGTTTTTT

J: TRBJ1-2
size: NA
D: NA
V: TRBV6-4
CDR3: CASSDSTGDYGYTF
DNA: TGTGCCAGCAGTGACTCTACTGGGGACTATGGCTACACCTTC